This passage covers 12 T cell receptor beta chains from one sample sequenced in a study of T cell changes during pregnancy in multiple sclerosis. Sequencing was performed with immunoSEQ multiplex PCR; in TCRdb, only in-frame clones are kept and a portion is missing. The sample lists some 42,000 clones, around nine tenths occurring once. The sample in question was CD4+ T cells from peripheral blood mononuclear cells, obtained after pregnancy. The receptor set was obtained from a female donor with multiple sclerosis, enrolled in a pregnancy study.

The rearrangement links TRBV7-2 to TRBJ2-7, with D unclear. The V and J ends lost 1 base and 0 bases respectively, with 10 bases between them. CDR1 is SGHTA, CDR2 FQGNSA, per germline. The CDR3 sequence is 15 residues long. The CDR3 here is CASSLGRWASYEQYF. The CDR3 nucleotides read TGTGCCAGCAGCTTAGGACGGTGGGCCTCCTACGAGCAGTACTTC.

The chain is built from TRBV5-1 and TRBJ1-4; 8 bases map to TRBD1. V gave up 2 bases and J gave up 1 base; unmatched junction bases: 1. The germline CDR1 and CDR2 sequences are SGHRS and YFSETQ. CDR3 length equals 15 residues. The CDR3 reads CASSFTGGTNEKLFF. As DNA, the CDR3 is TGCGCCAGCAGCTTTACAGGGGGAACTAATGAAAAACTGTTTTTT.

Written as DNA, the CDR3 is TGTGCCAGCAGTGGACAGGGCTCCGATGGCTACACCTTC. It encodes CASSGQGSDGYTF. The chain combines TRBV2 with TRBJ1-2, with 7 bases matching TRBD1. The junction had 5 bases not matched to a gene; V was cut back by 4 bases and J by 6 bases. The CDR3 sequence is 13 residues long. Germline CDR1 SNHLY, CDR2 FYNNEI.

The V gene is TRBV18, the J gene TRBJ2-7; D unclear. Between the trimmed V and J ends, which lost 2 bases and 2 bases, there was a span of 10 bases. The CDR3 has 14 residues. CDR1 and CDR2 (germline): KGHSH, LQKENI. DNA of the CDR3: TGTGCCAGCTCACCAACGGCCGGAGCCTACGAGCAGTACTTC. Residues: CASSPTAGAYEQYF. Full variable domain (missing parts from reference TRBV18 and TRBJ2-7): NAGVMQNPRHLVRRRGQEARLRCSPMKGHSHVYWYRQLPEEGLKFMVYLQKENIIDESGMPKERFSAEFPKEGPSILRIQQVVRGDSAAYFCASSPTAGAYEQYFGPGTRLTVT.

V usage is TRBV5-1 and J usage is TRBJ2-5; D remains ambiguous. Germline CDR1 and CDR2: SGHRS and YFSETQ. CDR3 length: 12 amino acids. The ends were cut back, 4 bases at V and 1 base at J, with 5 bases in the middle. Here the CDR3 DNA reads TGCGCCAGCAGCCCGGGCCAAGAGACCCAGTACTTC. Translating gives CASSPGQETQYF.

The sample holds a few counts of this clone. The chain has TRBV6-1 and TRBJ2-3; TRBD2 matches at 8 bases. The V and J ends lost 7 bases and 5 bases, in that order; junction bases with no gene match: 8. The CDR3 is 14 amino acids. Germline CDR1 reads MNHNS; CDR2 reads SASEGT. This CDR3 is CASTLRGAGDTQYF. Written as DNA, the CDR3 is TGTGCCAGCACCCTGCGGGGGGCGGGAGATACGCAGTATTTT.

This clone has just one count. CDR3 sequence: CASSRYDRVVYGYTF. The CDR3 DNA sequence: TGTGCCAGCAGCCGTTATGACAGGGTGGTTTATGGCTACACCTTC. The chain recombines TRBV5-4 with TRBJ1-2; TRBD1 matches 7 bases. Unmatched junction bases numbered 11, after V lost 4 bases and J lost 5 bases. The germline V gene encodes CDR1 SGHNT and CDR2 YYREEE (reference sequence). The CDR3 is 15 residues long.

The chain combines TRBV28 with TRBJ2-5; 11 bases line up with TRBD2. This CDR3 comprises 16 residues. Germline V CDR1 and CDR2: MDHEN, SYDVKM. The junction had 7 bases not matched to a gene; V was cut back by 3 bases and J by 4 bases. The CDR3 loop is CASSFATSGVTETQYF. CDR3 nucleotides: TGTGCCAGCAGTTTCGCGACTAGCGGGGTGACAGAGACCCAGTACTTC.

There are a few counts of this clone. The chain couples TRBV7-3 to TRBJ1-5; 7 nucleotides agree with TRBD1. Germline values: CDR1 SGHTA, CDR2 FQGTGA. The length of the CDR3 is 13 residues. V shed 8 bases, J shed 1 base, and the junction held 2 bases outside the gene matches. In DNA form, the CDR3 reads TGTGCCAGCGCGACAGGGAGCAATCAGCCCCAGCATTTT. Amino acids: CASATGSNQPQHF.

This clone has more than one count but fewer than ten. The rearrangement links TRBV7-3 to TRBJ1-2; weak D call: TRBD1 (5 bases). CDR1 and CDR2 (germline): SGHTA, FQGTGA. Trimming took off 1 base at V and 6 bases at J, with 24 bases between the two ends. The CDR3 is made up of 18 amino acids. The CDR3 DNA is TGTGCCAGCAGCTTAATTATGTCGGGGGTCGGGAAGGCAGATGGCTACACCTTC. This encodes CASSLIMSGVGKADGYTF. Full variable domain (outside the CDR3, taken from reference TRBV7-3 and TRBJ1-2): GAGVSQTPSNKVTEKGKYVELRCDPISGHTALYWYRQSLGQGPEFLIYFQGTGAADDSGLPNDRFFAVRPEGSVSTLKIQRTERGDSAVYLCASSLIMSGVGKADGYTFGSGTRLTVV.

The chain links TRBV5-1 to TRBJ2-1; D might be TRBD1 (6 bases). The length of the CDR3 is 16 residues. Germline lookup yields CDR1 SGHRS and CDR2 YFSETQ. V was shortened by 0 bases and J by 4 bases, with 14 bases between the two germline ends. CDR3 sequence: CASSLGTGTSYNEQFF. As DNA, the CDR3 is TGCGCCAGCAGCTTGGGAACCGGGACATCGTACAATGAGCAGTTCTTC.

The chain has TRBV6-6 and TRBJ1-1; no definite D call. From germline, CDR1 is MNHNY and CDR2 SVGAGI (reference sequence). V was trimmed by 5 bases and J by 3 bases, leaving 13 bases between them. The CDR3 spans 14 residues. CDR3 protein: CASSARPGDTEAFF. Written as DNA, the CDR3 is TGTGCCAGCAGTGCCCGTCCGGGTGACACTGAAGCTTTCTTT.